The 13 T cell receptor beta chains listed next were all sequenced from one sample in a study of T cell responses to AZD1222 COVID-19 vaccine. Using immunoSEQ multiplex PCR, the repertoire was profiled, and TCRdb retains in-frame clones only, with some absent. The sample contains fewer than 120,000 clones, 85% to 95% of which appear only once. Sequencing was performed on peripheral blood, taken on day 0 of AZD1222 vaccination. Receptors originate from an adult in good health.

This rearrangement joins TRBV5-6 to TRBJ2-7; D may be TRBD1 (5 bases). Germline V gene data show CDR1 as SGHDT and CDR2 as YYEEEE. Trimming took 2 bases from V and 2 from J, leaving 8 bases between them. The CDR3 consists of 13 residues. For the CDR3, the DNA is TGTGCCAGCAGCTTTGTACAGGCCTACGAGCAGTACTTC. Translation: CASSFVQAYEQYF.

V and J are TRBV3-1 (or the pseudogene TRBV3-2) and TRBJ1-5; no definite D call. Germline lookup yields CDR1 LGHDT and CDR2 YNNKEL (reference sequence). CDR3 length equals 13 residues. Trimming removed 1 base from V and 2 bases from J, with 3 bases in between. The CDR3 spells CASSQVGNQPQHF. The CDR3 DNA reads as TGTGCCAGCAGCCAAGTAGGCAATCAGCCCCAGCATTTT.

As DNA, the CDR3 is TGTGCCAGCAGCTGGGAGCATGGCTATGGCTACACCTTC. It is translated as CASSWEHGYGYTF. This chain uses TRBV3-1 (or the pseudogene TRBV3-2) with TRBJ1-2; D gene uncertain. Trimming removed 5 bases at V and 4 bases at J, with 11 bases between. The CDR3 spans 13 residues. Germline loops: CDR1 LGHDT, CDR2 YNNKEL (reference sequence).

This clone was seen more than once but under ten times. This chain connects TRBV30 to TRBJ1-6, with D possibly being TRBD1 (6 bases). Per the germline V gene, CDR1 is GTSNPN and CDR2 is SVGIG (reference sequence). This CDR3 has 15 residues. Trimming took off 8 bases at V and 4 bases at J, with 18 bases between the two ends. The CDR3 sequence is CAGSWTAGYNSPLHF. CDR3 nucleotide sequence: TGTGCCGGCTCCTGGACAGCGGGGTATAATTCACCCCTCCACTTT.

This clone was picked up a small number of times. The chain couples TRBV19 to TRBJ1-5; D uncertain. Germline V lookup: CDR1 LNHDA, CDR2 SQIVND (reference sequence). Trimming left V 9 bases short and J 4 bases short, with 16 bases between. This CDR3 region has 14 residues. CDR3 in DNA: TGTGCCAGCGCGAGCGGGCGAACTAATCAGCCCCAGCATTTT. Its protein product is CASASGRTNQPQHF.

The CDR3 loop reads CASSPTGQGTETQYF. CDR3 coding DNA: TGTGCCAGCAGCCCAACGGGACAGGGGACAGAGACCCAGTACTTC. The chain carries TRBV3-1 (or the pseudogene TRBV3-2) and TRBJ2-5; 10 positions agree with TRBD1. J was trimmed by 4 bases and V by 4 bases; bases with no gene match: 6. Per the germline V gene, CDR1 is LGHDT and CDR2 is YNNKEL (reference sequence). The CDR3 extends over 15 amino acids.

This rearrangement joins TRBV2 to TRBJ1-2; D is undetermined. V lost 4 bases and J 0 bases, leaving 15 bases between the germline ends. The CDR3 loop spans 16 amino acids. Germline loops: CDR1 SNHLY, CDR2 FYNNEI. The CDR3 DNA sequence: TGTGCCAGCAGTGTCGTCGGGAGTTCCGCTAACTATGGCTACACCTTC. Its protein is CASSVVGSSANYGYTF.

This rearrangement joins TRBV28 to TRBJ1-5; D is possibly TRBD1 (6 bases). V was trimmed by 5 bases and J by 7 bases, leaving 15 bases between them. Germline assignment: CDR1 MDHEN and CDR2 SYDVKM. This CDR3 comprises 14 residues. The CDR3: CASSLNQGNQPQHF. CDR3 DNA sequence: TGTGCCAGCAGTCTAAATCAGGGGAACCAGCCCCAGCATTTT.

V and J are TRBV6-1 and TRBJ1-1; D call uncertain. The germline gives CDR1 MNHNS, CDR2 SASEGT. The CDR3 covers 14 residues. With 3 bases removed from V and 1 base from J, the gap between germline ends came to 9 bases. CDR3 residues: CASSERLGNTEAFF. CDR3 bases: TGTGCCAGCAGTGAGAGGCTTGGGAACACTGAAGCTTTCTTT.

This clone was seen a single time. V usage is TRBV7-9 and J usage is TRBJ2-7; a weak D match, TRBD1 (7 bases). Trimming removed 1 base from V and 6 bases from J, with 13 bases in between. Germline V gene sequence: CDR1 SEHNR, CDR2 FQNEAQ (reference sequence). This CDR3 comprises 14 residues. The CDR3 protein is CASSLEGRGVEQYF. DNA of the CDR3: TGTGCCAGCAGCTTAGAGGGCAGGGGGGTCGAGCAGTACTTC. Looking up the rest from reference TRBV7-9 and TRBJ2-7 gives the full variable domain: DTGVSQNPRHKITKRGQNVTFRCDPISEHNRLYWYRQTLGQGPEFLTYFQNEAQLEKSRLLSDRFSAERPKGSFSTLEIQRTEQGDSAMYLCASSLEGRGVEQYFGPGTRLTVT.

The chain links TRBV29-1 to TRBJ2-2; D may be TRBD1 (7 bases). The CDR3 is 14 residues long. V lost 4 bases and J 4 bases, leaving 13 bases between the germline ends. From germline, CDR1 is SQVTM and CDR2 ANQGSEA. Written as DNA, the CDR3 is TGCAGCGTTGGTCAGGGGGGCATCACCGGGGAGCTGTTTTTT. Its protein product is CSVGQGGITGELFF.

The CDR3 DNA reads TGTGCCATCAGTGGAGACGTCAACTGGGGTCAGCCCCAGCATTTT. Translated, it gives CAISGDVNWGQPQHF. The chain recombines TRBV10-3 with TRBJ1-5; D gene unclear. The germline V gene has CDR1 ENHRY and CDR2 SYGVKD. V was shortened by 4 bases and J by 6 bases, with 16 bases between the two germline ends. The CDR3 sequence is 15 residues long.

The chain uses TRBV27 and TRBJ2-1; unclear D gene. This CDR3 is 12 amino acids long. Germline values: CDR1 MNHEY, CDR2 SMNVEV (reference sequence). V was clipped by 4 bases and J by 11 bases, with 12 bases between them. In nucleotides, the CDR3 is TGTGCCAGCAGTTCCTTCCCCACGCAGCAGTTCTTC. It yields the protein CASSSFPTQQFF.